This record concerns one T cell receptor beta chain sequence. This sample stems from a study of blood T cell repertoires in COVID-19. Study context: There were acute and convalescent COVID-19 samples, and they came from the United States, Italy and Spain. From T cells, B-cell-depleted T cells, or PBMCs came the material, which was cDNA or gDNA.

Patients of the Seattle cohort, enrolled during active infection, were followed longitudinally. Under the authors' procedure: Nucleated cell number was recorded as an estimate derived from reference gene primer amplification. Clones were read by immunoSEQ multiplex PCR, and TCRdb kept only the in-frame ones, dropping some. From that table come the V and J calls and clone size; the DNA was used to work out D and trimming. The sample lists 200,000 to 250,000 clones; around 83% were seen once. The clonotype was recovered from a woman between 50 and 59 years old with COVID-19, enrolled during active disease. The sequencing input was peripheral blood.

The chain's CDR3 is CASSLGGTGGRQYV. The CDR3 DNA sequence: TGTGCCAGCAGTTTAGGCGGGACAGGGGGCCGGCAGTACGTC. The V call is TRBV28, the J call TRBJ2-7; 12 bases are shared with TRBD1. Germline V CDR1 and CDR2: MDHEN, SYDVKM. V lost 2 bases to trimming and J lost 9 bases; unmatched junction nucleotides: 5. The CDR3 consists of 14 residues.